The source of this T cell receptor beta chain is a study of T-cell reconstitution after alpha-beta-depleted transplantation in children. For TCRbeta, the library was prepared with unique molecular identifiers. One entry per CDR3 protein, called by TCRdb with MiXCR from the PCR reads. Among about 610,000 distinct CDR3 sequences listed, over 9.5% were seen once. The CDR3 spans 13 residues. The V gene's germline CDR1 is ENHRY and CDR2 SYGVKD. The V and J ends lost 7 bases and 4 bases respectively, with 11 bases between them. The chain couples TRBV10-3 to TRBJ2-1; tentative D call: TRBD2 (5 bases). Sequencing used PBMCs from the stem cell graft donor, obtained from the stem cell graft. The receptor's source is a human donor who donated a stem cell graft to a child with acute myeloid leukemia. The chain's CDR3 is CAIMQRSYNEQFF. CDR3 DNA: TGTGCCATCATGCAGCGGTCTTACAATGAGCAGTTCTTC.